This TCR beta chain comes out of a study of blood T cell repertoires in COVID-19. For the study at large: Sites in the United States, Italy and Spain provided acute and convalescent COVID-19 samples.

The J segment lost 4 bases and the V segment lost 9 bases, leaving 6 bases of the junction unmatched. Germline CDR1 LNHDA, CDR2 SQIVND (reference sequence). This CDR3 spans 14 amino acids. Produced via immunoSEQ multiplex PCR; TCRdb's table is partial and in-frame only. The sample contains 120,000 to 150,000 clones, over 80% of which appear only once. The rearrangement links TRBV19 to TRBJ1-3; 10 bases fit TRBD1. What was sequenced was peripheral blood. The TCR sequence derives from a man in his fifties who had recovered from COVID-19. The chain's CDR3 is CASETGGSGNTIYF. The CDR3 DNA is TGTGCCAGCGAGACAGGGGGCTCCGGAAACACCATATATTTT.